The entry below gives a single T cell receptor (beta chain) sequence along with its context. What it binds is unknown. The data were obtained in a study of cytomegalovirus exposure and HLA in healthy donors. Findings of the study overall: When presence/absence was analysed, sequencing depth was taken to be roughly uniform across donors.

Trimming removed 1 base from V and 5 bases from J, with 18 bases in between. Germline loops: CDR1 SGHDT, CDR2 YYEEEE. This CDR3 has 16 amino acids. The PCR used 60 Vbeta and 13 Jbeta primers. Profiled with immunoSEQ multiplex PCR; TCRdb holds only in-frame clones, not every one. The sample table includes around 130,000 clones. Sequenced: PBMCs. This rearrangement joins TRBV5-6 to TRBJ2-5; a weak D match, TRBD1 (5 bases). The sequence derives from a woman aged 55 to 70 in good health and CMV-seronegative. CDR3 DNA: TGTGCCAGCAGCTTGTGGTCAGGGTCTTTTACGGAGACCCAGTACTTC. It is translated as CASSLWSGSFTETQYF.